The clone carrying this T cell receptor beta chain came up many times. This sample stems from a study of molecular identifiers for immune sequencing clone quantification. The bulk TCR libraries were made with methods described before and with listed TCR primers. TCRdb recomputed calls from the PCR reads with MiXCR, one row per CDR3 protein. Of about 640,000 distinct CDR3 sequences in the sample, just under 20% were seen once. This CDR3 is 14 amino acids long. Looked up from germline, CDR1 is MNHEY and CDR2 is SVGAGI. Germline trimming cut 7 bases from V and 6 bases from J; bases unmatched to any gene: 5.

The sequenced sample consisted of naive CD8+ T cells from blood, with Jurkat cell RNA spiked in. Subset reported: FACS-sorted CD8+CD4-CCR7+CD45RA+ naive T cells. The receptor's source is a human donor in good health. Some libraries in this study had Jurkat cell RNA spiked in. The V call is TRBV6-5, the J call TRBJ1-6; 8 bases align to TRBD1. CDR3 bases: TGTGCCAGCAACCCGGACAGGGTTAATTCACCCCTCCACTTT. Encoded protein: CASNPDRVNSPLHF.